This T cell receptor beta chain was retrieved from a study of human T cells and chemical hapten exposure. About the research overall: Mostly female, the patients presented with alopecia areata, totalis or universalis.

Regarding time point: patch test 1, 2 weeks after DPC sensitization. Indicated treatment: therapeutic diphenylcyclopropenone sensitization with weekly scalp DPC. Blood draws came first, before each patch test. TCRdb re-analysed the RACE reads in MiXCR, keeping a single row per CDR3 protein. This sample carries over 11,000 distinct CDR3 sequences, over 15% of them seen once, and the ten largest clones take roughly 6.8%. The sample here was whole blood, taken in connection with sensitization to the hapten diphenylcyclopropenone (DPC). This TCR came from a woman in her 30s with alopecia areata. Some clones in this sample may be carry-over from other donors' samples.

CDR3 in amino acids: CAWADGYEQYF. The CDR3 nucleotides are TGTGCCTGGGCCGACGGGTACGAGCAGTACTTC. This rearrangement joins TRBV30 to TRBJ2-7, with no clear D. The V and J ends lost 5 bases and 4 bases respectively, with 9 bases between them. The CDR3 totals 11 residues. The germline gives CDR1 GTSNPN, CDR2 SVGIG (reference sequence).